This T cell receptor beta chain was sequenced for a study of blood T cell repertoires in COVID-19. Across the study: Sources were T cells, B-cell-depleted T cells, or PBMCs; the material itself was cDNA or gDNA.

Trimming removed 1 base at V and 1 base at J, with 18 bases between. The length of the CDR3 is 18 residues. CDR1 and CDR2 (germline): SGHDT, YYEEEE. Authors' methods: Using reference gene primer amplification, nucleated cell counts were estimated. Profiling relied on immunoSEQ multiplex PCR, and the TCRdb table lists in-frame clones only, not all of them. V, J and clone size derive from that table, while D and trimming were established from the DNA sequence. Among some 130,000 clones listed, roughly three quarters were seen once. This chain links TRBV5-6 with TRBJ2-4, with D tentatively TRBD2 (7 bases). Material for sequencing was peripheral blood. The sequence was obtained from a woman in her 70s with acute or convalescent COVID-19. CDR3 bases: TGTGCCAGCAGCTTGCGGGCGGGGGCGTTTGGGGCCAAAAACATTCAGTACTTC. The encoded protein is CASSLRAGAFGAKNIQYF.